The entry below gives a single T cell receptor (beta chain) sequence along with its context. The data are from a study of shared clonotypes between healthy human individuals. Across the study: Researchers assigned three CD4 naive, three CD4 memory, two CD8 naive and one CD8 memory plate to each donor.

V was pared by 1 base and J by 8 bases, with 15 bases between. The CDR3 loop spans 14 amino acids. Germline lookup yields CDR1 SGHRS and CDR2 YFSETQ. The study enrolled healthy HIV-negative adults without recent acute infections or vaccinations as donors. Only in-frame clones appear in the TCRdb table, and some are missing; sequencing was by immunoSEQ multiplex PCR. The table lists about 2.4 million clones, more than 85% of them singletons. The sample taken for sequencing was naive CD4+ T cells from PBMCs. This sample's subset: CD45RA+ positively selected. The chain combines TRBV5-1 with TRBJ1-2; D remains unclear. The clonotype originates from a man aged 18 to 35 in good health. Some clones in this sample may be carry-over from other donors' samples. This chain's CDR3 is CASSLTTDTQGYTF. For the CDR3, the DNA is TGCGCCAGCAGCTTGACCACAGATACCCAGGGCTACACCTTC.